This T cell receptor beta chain was captured in a study of regulatory T cells in long-lasting Graves disease. With iRepertoire HTBI primers and Arm-PCR of CDR3 regions, TCR beta libraries were built. Via MiXCR, TCRdb re-called the multiplex PCR reads, giving one row per CDR3 protein. The sample records about 440,000 distinct CDR3 sequences, 16% being singletons. Findings and caveats of the study: The study found persistent patients shared more public clonotypes (over 2,500) than new patients (about 890). Only peripheral blood was studied, not thyroid tissue. TRBV28 was favored in persistent disease, as were TRBJ1-2 and TRBJ2-5.

V was cut by 6 bases and J by 2 bases, with 11 bases left in between. This CDR3 contains 13 residues. Germline V gene sequence: CDR1 MDHEN, CDR2 SYDVKM. This sample's time point: newly diagnosed GD, antithyroid drugs for less than 3 months. With RNA extracted from PBMCs as input, the TCR library was made. In its sample, this clonotype was seen many times. Its specificity is unknown. The data were also submitted as part of a second study, on T cells in Graves' hyperthyroidism and ophthalmopathy. As reported in that work: Patients with uncontrolled infections, other autoimmune diseases, pregnancy or lactation were excluded.

The source is a woman aged 18-30 years with Graves disease. The chain has TRBV28 and TRBJ2-7, with D tentatively TRBD2 (6 bases). The material was peripheral blood mononuclear cells (PBMCs), obtained at new diagnosis, from a patient treated with antithyroid drugs. The CDR3 nucleotides are TGTGCCAGCAGGACGGGACTCGCCTACGAGCAGTACTTC. This encodes CASRTGLAYEQYF.